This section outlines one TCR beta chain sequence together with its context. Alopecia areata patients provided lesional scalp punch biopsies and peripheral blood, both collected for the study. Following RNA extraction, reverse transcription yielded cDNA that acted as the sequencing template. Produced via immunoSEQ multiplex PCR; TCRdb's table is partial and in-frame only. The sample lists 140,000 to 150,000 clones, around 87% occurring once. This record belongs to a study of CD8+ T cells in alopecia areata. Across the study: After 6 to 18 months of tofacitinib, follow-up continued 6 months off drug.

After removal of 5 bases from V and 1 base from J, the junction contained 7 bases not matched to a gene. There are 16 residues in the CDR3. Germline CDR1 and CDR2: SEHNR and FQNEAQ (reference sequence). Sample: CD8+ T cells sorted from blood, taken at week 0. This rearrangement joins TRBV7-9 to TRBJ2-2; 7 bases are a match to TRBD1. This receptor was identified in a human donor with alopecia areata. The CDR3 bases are TGTGCCAGCAGCCCCCGGGACAGCAAGAACACCGGGGAGCTGTTTTTT. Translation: CASSPRDSKNTGELFF.